Below are 11 T cell receptor beta chains sequenced from a single sample in a study of molecular identifiers for immune sequencing clone quantification. TCRdb recomputed calls from the PCR reads with MiXCR, one row per CDR3 protein. Of hundreds of thousands of distinct CDR3 sequences in the sample, about 25% were seen once. The sequencing input was naive CD8+ T cells from blood, with Jurkat cell RNA spiked in. Subset defined: FACS-sorted CD8+CD4-CCR7+CD45RA+ naive T cells. All receptors come from a human donor in good health. Some libraries in this study had Jurkat cell RNA spiked in.

This clonotype was seen ten or more times. The chain employs TRBV5-1 and TRBJ2-7; D is possibly TRBD2 (5 bases). The V gene's germline CDR1 is SGHRS and CDR2 YFSETQ. The length of the CDR3 is 13 residues. V lost 3 bases and J 2 bases, leaving 9 bases between the germline ends. CDR3: CASSWTDPYEQYF. The DNA for the CDR3 is TGCGCCAGCAGCTGGACTGACCCCTACGAGCAGTACTTC.

This clonotype turned up a few times. The rearrangement links TRBV6-5 to TRBJ1-1, with TRBD1 as a possible D gene (6 bases). The length of the CDR3 is 12 residues. Germline values: CDR1 MNHEY, CDR2 SVGAGI. V lost 2 bases to trimming and J lost 11 bases, with 12 bases between them. The CDR3 DNA reads as TGTGCCAGCAGTTACGAGGGGGTTGGTGCTTTCTTT. This sequence encodes CASSYEGVGAFF.

With respect to this clonotype: At one boundary the junction diverges from the germline segment, which might be a read error. In DNA form, the CDR3 reads TGTGCCAGCAGTTACAGCGGGGGGGTTGAGACCCAGTCCTTC. Translation: CASSYSGGVETQSF. The chain couples TRBV6-5 to TRBJ2-5; 10 nucleotides align to TRBD2. The length of the CDR3 is 14 residues. The V gene's germline CDR1 is MNHEY and CDR2 SVGAGI.

A few counts support this clonotype. The rearrangement joins TRBV5-4 to TRBJ2-7; D remains ambiguous. CDR1 is SGHNT and CDR2 is YYREEE in the germline V gene (reference sequence). V was clipped by 4 bases and J by 3 bases, with 11 bases between them. The CDR3 is 13 residues long. This CDR3 is CASSDHSNYEQYF. The CDR3 nucleotides are TGTGCCAGCAGCGACCACTCCAACTACGAGCAGTACTTC.

The V and J genes are TRBV6-2 or TRBV6-3 and TRBJ2-4, with TRBD1 matching 10 bases. Per germline, CDR1 MNHEY and CDR2 SVGEGT. The CDR3 contains 15 residues. J was trimmed by 8 bases and V by 1 base; bases with no gene match: 5. The CDR3 DNA reads TGTGCCAGCAGTTACTTTAGACAGGGGGCGGACATTCAGTACTTC. Translated, it gives CASSYFRQGADIQYF.

This clonotype appeared many times. The gene calls are TRBV7-9 and TRBJ2-5, with a tentative D call TRBD1 (6 bases). Between the trimmed V and J ends, which lost 5 bases and 0 bases, there was a span of 7 bases. Germline CDR1 SEHNR, CDR2 FQNEAQ (reference sequence). This CDR3 region has 13 residues. CDR3 nucleotide sequence: TGTGCCAGCAGCCAGGGGTACCAAGAGACCCAGTACTTC. Translating gives CASSQGYQETQYF.

Only a few counts were recorded for this clonotype. The rearrangement links TRBV19 to TRBJ2-7; maybe TRBD1 (5 bases). V was cut by 3 bases and J by 4 bases, with 13 bases left in between. The CDR3 length is 14 residues. Germline loops: CDR1 LNHDA, CDR2 SQIVND (reference sequence). The CDR3 bases are TGTGCCAGTAGTATCAGCCAGGGTTGGTACGAGCAGTACTTC. This codes for CASSISQGWYEQYF.

This clonotype was seen ten or more times. V and J are TRBV29-1 and TRBJ2-7; D uncertain. Germline values: CDR1 SQVTM, CDR2 ANQGSEA. CDR3 length: 10 amino acids. Trimming removed 5 bases at V and 3 bases at J, with 5 bases between. In DNA, the CDR3 is TGCAGCGTTCGAGACTACGAGCAGTACTTC. This codes for CSVRDYEQYF.

Comments on this clonotype: A clone one base away is much larger, so this may be a read error. J is TRBJ2-2 and V is TRBV7-6, with TRBD1 matching 10 bases. Germline V lookup: CDR1 SGHVS, CDR2 FNYEAQ. This CDR3 has 19 residues. Here the CDR3 reads CASSDNTPPGQGNAGELFF. The CDR3 coding sequence is TGTGCCAGCAGCGATAACACACCTCCGGGACAGGGGAACGCCGGGGAGCTGTTTTTT.

The sample holds a few counts of this clonotype. The V and J genes are TRBV6-2 or TRBV6-3 and TRBJ1-4; a weak D match, TRBD1 (5 bases). The length of the CDR3 is 17 residues. V gave up 5 bases and J gave up 6 bases, with 22 bases separating them. The V gene's germline CDR1 is MNHEY and CDR2 SVGEGT. The CDR3 loop is CASSKRLQMGEDEKLFF. The CDR3 coding sequence is TGTGCCAGCAGTAAACGCCTACAGATGGGGGAGGATGAAAAACTGTTTTTT.

As regards this clonotype: Germline is not matched at one junction end, which may reflect a read error. J is TRBJ2-1 and V is TRBV13, with TRBD1 identical over 7 bases. The CDR3 is 14 amino acids. The germline V gene has CDR1 PRHDT and CDR2 FYEKMQ (reference sequence). The CDR3 loop is CASSTDRSYNEQSF. DNA for the CDR3: TGTGCCAGCAGCACGGACAGGTCCTACAATGAGCAGTCCTTC. Together with reference TRBV13 and TRBJ2-1, the CDR3 gives the full variable domain: AAGVIQSPRHLIKEKRETATLKCYPIPRHDTVYWYQQGPGQDPQFLISFYEKMQSDKGSIPDRFSAQQFSDYHSELNMSSLELGDSALYFCASSTDRSYNEQSFGPGTRLTVL.